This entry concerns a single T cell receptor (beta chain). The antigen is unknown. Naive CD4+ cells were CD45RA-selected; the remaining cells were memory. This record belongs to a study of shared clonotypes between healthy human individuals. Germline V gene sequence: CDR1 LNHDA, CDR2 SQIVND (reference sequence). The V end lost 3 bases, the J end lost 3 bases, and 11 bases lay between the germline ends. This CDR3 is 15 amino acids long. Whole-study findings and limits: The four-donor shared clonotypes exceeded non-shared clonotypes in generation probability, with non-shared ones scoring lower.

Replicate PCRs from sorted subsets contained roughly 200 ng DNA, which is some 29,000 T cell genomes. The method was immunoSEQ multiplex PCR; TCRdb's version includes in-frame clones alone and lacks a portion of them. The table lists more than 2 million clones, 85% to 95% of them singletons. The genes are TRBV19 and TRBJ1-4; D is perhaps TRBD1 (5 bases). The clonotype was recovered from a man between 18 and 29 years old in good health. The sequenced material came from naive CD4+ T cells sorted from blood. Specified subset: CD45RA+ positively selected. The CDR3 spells CASSIPGRPNEKLFF. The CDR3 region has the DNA TGTGCCAGTAGTATCCCAGGGAGGCCTAATGAAAAACTGTTTTTT.